This is a list of T cell receptor beta chains from one sample in a study of identical twins. Each CDR3 protein gets one entry after TCRdb re-called the 5' RACE reads with MiXCR. The sample contains over 550,000 distinct CDR3 sequences, under 8.5% of which appear only once. These data are also associated with another study on yellow fever vaccine responses in identical twins.

The sequenced material came from PBMCs. These receptor sequences come from a woman aged 18-29 years in good health. CDR3s include the opening cysteine and the closing phenylalanine or tryptophan. Fields, in order: J gene, clone size, D gene, V gene, CDR3 DNA, CDR3 protein. D genes are given only for firm matches. Size is stated for part of the rows, as once, few or many counts, or as a class when the clone is expanded.

>TRBJ2-1|-|-|TRBV2
TGTGCCAGCACCGGGGGTACCTACAATGAGCAGTTCTTC
CASTGGTYNEQFF
>TRBJ2-1|-|TRBD1|TRBV10-3
TGTGCCATCAAGAGGGACAGGGATAACAATGAGCAGTTCTTC
CAIKRDRDNNEQFF
>TRBJ2-2|few|TRBD2|TRBV12-3/TRBV12-4
TGTGCCAGCAGCCCCCCTAGCGGGAGGGCTGGAAACGGGGAGCTGTTTTTT
CASSPPSGRAGNGELFF
>TRBJ1-1|few|-|TRBV6-1
TGTGCCAGCAGGGGCGGACTGGACACTGAAGCTTTCTTT
CASRGGLDTEAFF
>TRBJ2-4|few|TRBD2|TRBV5-1
TGCGCCAGCAGGTCGGGGGGAGCGACTAGCGGCAACAAAAACATTCAGTACTTC
CASRSGGATSGNKNIQYF
>TRBJ1-2|many|TRBD1|TRBV20-1
TGCAGTGCTAGGGACAGGGAGGACTATGGCTACACCTTC
CSARDREDYGYTF
>TRBJ2-1|many|-|TRBV21-1
TGTGCCAGCAGCCAAAAGGTCATCGGACTAGCGGGAGGGCCTGGAGCCAATGAGCAGTTCTTC
CASSQKVIGLAGGPGANEQFF
>TRBJ1-3|many|-|TRBV28
TGTGCCAGTTTCGGGACTGCCGGAAACACCATATATTTT
CASFGTAGNTIYF
>TRBJ2-3|-|TRBD2|TRBV3-1
TGTGCCAGCAGCCAACGATCACTTTCTTGGACTAGTCGGCCTAGGGATACGCAGTATTTT
CASSQRSLSWTSRPRDTQYF
>TRBJ2-7|-|TRBD2|TRBV3-1
TGTGCCAGCAGCCAAATAGCGGGGGAGCAGTACTTC
CASSQIAGEQYF
>TRBJ2-1|few|-|TRBV7-9
TGTGCCAGCAGCTTACTCGAGGGCTTTGGGCAGTTCTTC
CASSLLEGFGQFF
>TRBJ2-1|few|TRBD2|TRBV27
TGTGCCAGCCAATCTCTGGGACTAGACTTTCTCAATGAGCAGTTCTTC
CASQSLGLDFLNEQFF
>TRBJ2-3|few|-|TRBV5-1
TGCGCCAGCAGCTTGCGTGGTGAACACACAGATACGCAGTATTTT
CASSLRGEHTDTQYF
>TRBJ2-5|-|-|TRBV12-3/TRBV12-4
TGTGCCAGCAGTTTGGCCAGGGGAAAAGAGACCCAGTACTTC
CASSLARGKETQYF
>TRBJ2-3|many|TRBD2|TRBV9
TGTGCCAGCAGCAGCGCGGGAGCACGGGCAGATACGCAGTATTTT
CASSSAGARADTQYF
>TRBJ2-1|few|TRBD1|TRBV4-1
TGCGCCAGCAGCCACCGACAGGGGAATGAGCAGTTCTTC
CASSHRQGNEQFF
>TRBJ2-1|many|-|TRBV20-1
TGCAGTGCTAGCGACCCAGGGACTCATTCCTACAATGAGCAGTTCTTC
CSASDPGTHSYNEQFF
>TRBJ2-7|many|-|TRBV27
TGTGCCAGCAGTTTGTTCCAGGGCTCCTACGAGCAGTACTTC
CASSLFQGSYEQYF
>TRBJ2-7|few|TRBD1|TRBV28
TGTGCCAGCAGTTCGGCCTCCGGGACAGGTTTTTTGGAGCAGTACTTC
CASSSASGTGFLEQYF
>TRBJ1-2|few|-|TRBV6-5
TGTGCCAGCAGAACAATACAGCGCGGCTACACCTTC
CASRTIQRGYTF
>TRBJ1-1|few|-|TRBV6-2/TRBV6-3
TGTGCCAGCAGCCACGACGAGTCGAACACTGAAGCTTTCTTT
CASSHDESNTEAFF
>TRBJ2-5|-|TRBD2|TRBV6-1
TGTGCCAGCAGACACCTCAGCCGCGGGAGTACGACAGAGACCCAGTACTTC
CASRHLSRGSTTETQYF
>TRBJ2-1|few|-|TRBV6-1
TGTGCCAGCAGTCTTGCAGGCCTCCCGTCCTACAATGAGCAGTTCTTC
CASSLAGLPSYNEQFF
>TRBJ2-6|few|-|TRBV24-1
TGTGCCACCAGTGATCCCCAGGACTCTGGGGCCAACGTCCTGACTTTC
CATSDPQDSGANVLTF
>TRBJ2-6|many|-|TRBV7-9
TGTGCCAGCAGCCTAGGTTTCAACTCTGGGGCCAACGTCCTGACTTTC
CASSLGFNSGANVLTF
>TRBJ2-1|-|TRBD2|TRBV20-1
TGCAGTGCTAGAGATAGGGGACTAGCGGGAGGGAAGGAGCAGTTCTTC
CSARDRGLAGGKEQFF
>TRBJ2-5|few|-|TRBV25-1
TGTGCCAGCAGTCAAACTACGGGCCCCTTGACGCGAGGAGAGACCCAGTACTTC
CASSQTTGPLTRGETQYF
>TRBJ2-1|-|TRBD2|TRBV7-6
TGTGCCAGCAGCTTAGCGCGGGGGGCCTACAATGAGCAGTTCTTC
CASSLARGAYNEQFF
>TRBJ2-1|-|TRBD2|TRBV20-1
TGCAGTGCGCGCCAAGGGACTAGCTATGTAAATGAGCAGTTCTTC
CSARQGTSYVNEQFF
>TRBJ2-3|-|TRBD2|TRBV29-1
TGCAGCGTTGAAGAGGTAGCGGGAGTTGCAGATACGCAGTATTTT
CSVEEVAGVADTQYF
>TRBJ1-2|few|TRBD1|TRBV4-1
TGCGCCAGCAGCCAACCCGGACAGGGGCCCTATGGCTACACCTTC
CASSQPGQGPYGYTF